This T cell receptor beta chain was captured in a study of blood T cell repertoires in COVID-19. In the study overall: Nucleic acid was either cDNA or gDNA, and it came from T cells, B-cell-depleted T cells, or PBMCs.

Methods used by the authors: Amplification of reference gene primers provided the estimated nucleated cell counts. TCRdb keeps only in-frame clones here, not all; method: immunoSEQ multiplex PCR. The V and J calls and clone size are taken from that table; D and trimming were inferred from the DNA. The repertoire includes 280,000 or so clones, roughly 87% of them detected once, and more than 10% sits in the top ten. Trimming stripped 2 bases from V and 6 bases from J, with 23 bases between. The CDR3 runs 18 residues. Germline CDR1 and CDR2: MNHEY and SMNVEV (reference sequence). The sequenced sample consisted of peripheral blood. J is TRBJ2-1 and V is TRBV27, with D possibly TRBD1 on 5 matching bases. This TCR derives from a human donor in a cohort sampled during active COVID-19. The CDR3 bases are TGTGCCAGCAGTTTAAAACCACCGAGACAGTTATTGTCCAATGAGCAGTTCTTC. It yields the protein CASSLKPPRQLLSNEQFF.